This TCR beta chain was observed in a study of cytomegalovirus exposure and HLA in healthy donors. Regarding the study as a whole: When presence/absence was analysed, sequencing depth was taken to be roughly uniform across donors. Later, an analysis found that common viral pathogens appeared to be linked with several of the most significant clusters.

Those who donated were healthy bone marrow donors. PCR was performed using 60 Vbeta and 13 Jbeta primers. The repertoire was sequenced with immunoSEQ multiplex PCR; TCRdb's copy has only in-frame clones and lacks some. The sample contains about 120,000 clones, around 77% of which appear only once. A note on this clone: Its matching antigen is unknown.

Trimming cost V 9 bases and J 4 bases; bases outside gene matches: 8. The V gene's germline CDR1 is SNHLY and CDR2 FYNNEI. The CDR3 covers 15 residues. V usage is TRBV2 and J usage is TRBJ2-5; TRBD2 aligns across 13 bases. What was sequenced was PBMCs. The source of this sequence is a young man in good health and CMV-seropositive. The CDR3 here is CASLDRTSGRETQYF. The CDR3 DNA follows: TGTGCCAGTCTGGACCGGACTAGCGGGAGAGAGACCCAGTACTTC.